The clone carrying this TCR beta chain was seen only a few times. Under the authors' procedure: From reference gene primer amplification, estimates of nucleated cell counts were derived. Clones were sequenced by immunoSEQ multiplex PCR, and TCRdb holds only the in-frame ones, with some missing. That table is the source of V, J and clone size, and D and trimming were worked out from the DNA. The profile shows hundreds of thousands of clones, around 87% of them singletons. The data were taken from a study of blood T cell repertoires in COVID-19. As for the study in general: Sample material is recorded as cDNA or gDNA derived from T cells, B-cell-depleted T cells, or PBMCs.

This CDR3 is built from 17 residues. The germline gives CDR1 SGHKS, CDR2 YYEKEE (reference sequence). Between the trimmed V and J ends, which lost 0 bases and 1 base, there was a span of 14 bases. This clonotype originated in a man aged 55 to 70 who had recovered from COVID-19. The sequencing input was peripheral blood. V and J are TRBV5-5 and TRBJ1-3; tentatively, D is TRBD1 (5 bases). This CDR3 reads CASSLVRDSSSGNTIYF. Here the CDR3 DNA reads TGTGCCAGCAGCTTGGTTCGCGACAGTTCGTCTGGAAACACCATATATTTT.